This T cell receptor beta chain was found in a study of blood T cell repertoires in COVID-19. Study context: The analysed material was cDNA or gDNA that came from T cells, B-cell-depleted T cells, or PBMCs.

In germline, CDR1 is SGHRS, CDR2 YFSETQ. After removal of 4 bases from V and 0 bases from J, the junction contained 4 bases not matched to a gene. This CDR3 contains 17 residues. Sequenced by immunoSEQ multiplex PCR; TCRdb stores in-frame clones only, minus some. The table lists 48,000 or so clones, approximately 87% of them singletons. The sequenced sample consisted of peripheral blood. The sequence was obtained from a woman in her sixties or seventies with acute or convalescent COVID-19. V is TRBV5-1 and J is TRBJ2-6; 10 bases match TRBD1. CDR3 sequence: CASSPTGGNSGANVLTF. CDR3 DNA: TGCGCCAGCAGCCCGACAGGGGGCAACTCTGGGGCCAACGTCCTGACTTTC.